The subject of this entry is one T cell receptor (beta chain). Original analysis: Reference gene primers were amplified, and this amplification served to estimate nucleated cell counts. Method: immunoSEQ multiplex PCR; TCRdb's copy keeps in-frame clones and lacks some. V, J and clone size derive from that table, while D and trimming were established from the DNA sequence. The data contain some 54,000 clones, 65% to 85% of them seen just once; the ten biggest clones take up 20% to 30%. The data were obtained in a study of blood T cell repertoires in COVID-19. Study-wide background: T cells, B-cell-depleted T cells, or PBMCs supplied cDNA or gDNA.

Germline CDR1 SGHVS, CDR2 FNYEAQ. The CDR3 has 16 amino acids. The junction had 9 bases not matched to a gene; V was cut back by 5 bases and J by 0 bases. V is TRBV7-6 and J is TRBJ1-1; 7 bases match TRBD1. The receptor was isolated from a woman aged 80 or older with COVID-19, enrolled during active disease. The sequencing sample was made of peripheral blood. The CDR3 DNA reads as TGTGCCAGCAGCCAAAAAACGGACAGGATGAACACTGAAGCTTTCTTT. This encodes CASSQKTDRMNTEAFF.